These T cell receptor beta chains were read from a single sample in a study of shared clonotypes between healthy human individuals. TCRdb's copy holds only in-frame clones and misses some; the assay was immunoSEQ multiplex PCR. The sample includes some 1.5 million clones, 98% of them seen just once. The specimen sequenced was naive CD4+ T cells sorted from blood. All receptors come from a man in his thirties or forties in good health. CDR3s include the opening cysteine and the closing phenylalanine or tryptophan. The D gene is left open where the match is weak.

>TRBJ1-4|.|TRBV5-6
TGTGCCAGCAGCGGAACGACAGGACAGACCGGAAAACTGTTTTTT
CASSGTTGQTGKLFF
>TRBJ1-5|.|TRBV7-9
TGTGCCAGCAGCTTAGGGGACATCCCCCAGCATTTT
CASSLGDIPQHF
>TRBJ1-5|.|TRBV5-1
TGCGCCAGCAGCTCGAGCATTAATCAGCCCCAGCATTTT
CASSSSINQPQHF
>TRBJ1-5|.|TRBV7-8
TGTGCCAGCAGTAAGATGGCGAATCAGCCCCAGCATTTT
CASSKMANQPQHF
>TRBJ1-3|.|TRBV28
TGTGCCAGCAGCGAAACCAGCTCTGGAAACACCATATATTTT
CASSETSSGNTIYF
>TRBJ1-5|.|TRBV9
TGTGCCAGCAGCAAAGCCCAGGGGCAGCCCCAGCATTTT
CASSKAQGQPQHF
>TRBJ1-2|.|TRBV10-3
TGTGCCATCAGTGAGCTCGGGGGAGGCGATGGCTACACCTTC
CAISELGGGDGYTF
>TRBJ2-4|TRBD1|TRBV18
TGTGCCAGCTCACCTCCCGAGGGGGCAACCAAAAACATTCAGTACTTC
CASSPPEGATKNIQYF
>TRBJ1-5|.|TRBV15
TGTGCCACCAGCAGCCCCAATCGGGGAGGACAGCCCCAGCATTTT
CATSSPNRGGQPQHF
>TRBJ2-7|TRBD1|TRBV5-1
TGCGCCAGCAGCCCTGGACAGGGGGCTGGCGAGCAGTACTTC
CASSPGQGAGEQYF